This TCR beta chain was sequenced in a study of blood T cell repertoires in COVID-19. In the study overall: Collection of acute and convalescent COVID-19 samples took place in the United States, Italy and Spain. T cells, B-cell-depleted T cells, or PBMCs supplied cDNA or gDNA.

This clone has just a few counts. The Seattle site enrolled patients during active infection and followed them longitudinally. Original processing methods: Reference gene primer amplification gave estimated nucleated cell counts. The assay was immunoSEQ multiplex PCR, and TCRdb's table has in-frame clones only and misses some. For V, J and clone size, that table is used; D and trimming come from the DNA. The sample yields around 370,000 clones, approximately 91% seen once. V lost 5 bases and J 4 bases, leaving 14 bases between the germline ends. This CDR3 comprises 14 residues. Germline V gives CDR1 SGHVS, CDR2 FQNEAQ.

Sequencing was carried out using peripheral blood. The rearrangement joins TRBV7-8 to TRBJ1-1, with D possibly TRBD1 on 6 matching bases. The source of this sequence is a woman aged 65 to 85 with COVID-19, enrolled during active disease. CDR3 sequence reads: CASSPQGFGTEAFF. The CDR3 DNA reads as TGTGCCAGCAGCCCACAGGGATTCGGCACTGAAGCTTTCTTT.